These 14 T cell receptor beta chains share one sample of origin, sequenced in a study of T cells after yellow fever vaccination. TCRdb reanalysed the 5' RACE reads using MiXCR and keeps one entry per CDR3 protein. This sample yields roughly 310,000 distinct CDR3 sequences, of which around 3.9% are seen a single time; 23% belongs to the top ten. The source material was PBMCs, sampled on the day of the yellow fever booster vaccination. Source of these receptors: a man aged 18 to 29 who received the YFV17D yellow fever vaccine.

This clonotype was observed a handful of times. V and J are TRBV10-3 and TRBJ2-3; D may correspond to TRBD1 or TRBD2 (6 bases each). Germline CDR1 and CDR2: ENHRY and SYGVKD. V was cut by 8 bases and J by 5 bases, with 11 bases left in between. CDR3 length: 12 residues. The CDR3 DNA reads as TGTGCCATCGGGGGGCCAGGAGATACGCAGTATTTT. Its protein is CAIGGPGDTQYF.

The chain uses TRBV7-3 and TRBJ2-1; 8 nucleotides agree with TRBD2. The CDR3 is 19 amino acids. The J segment lost 4 bases and the V segment lost 1 base, leaving 15 bases of the junction unmatched. Germline V gene data show CDR1 as SGHTA and CDR2 as FQGTGA. The CDR3 DNA follows: TGTGCCAGCAGCTTAATTTGGGGCCCCAAGCGGGGGCCGTACAATGAGCAGTTCTTC. The encoded protein is CASSLIWGPKRGPYNEQFF. The full variable domain, in which reference TRBV7-3 and TRBJ2-1 provide the parts outside the CDR3, is GAGVSQTPSNKVTEKGKYVELRCDPISGHTALYWYRQSLGQGPEFLIYFQGTGAADDSGLPNDRFFAVRPEGSVSTLKIQRTERGDSAVYLCASSLIWGPKRGPYNEQFFGPGTRLTVL.

This clonotype has only a few counts. CDR3 residues: CASSLGGGLGISKYF. DNA for the CDR3: TGTGCCAGCAGTTTGGGTGGGGGACTTGGAATTTCGAAGTATTTT. The V call is TRBV12-3 or TRBV12-4, the J call TRBJ2-3, with a possible D match to TRBD2 (6 bases). V lost 3 bases, J lost 13 bases, and 23 bases lay in between. The CDR3 covers 15 residues.

This clonotype was picked up many times. V and J are TRBV5-1 and TRBJ2-2; TRBD1 is a possible D gene (7 bases). The V gene's germline CDR1 is SGHRS and CDR2 YFSETQ. V was trimmed by 3 bases and J by 7 bases, leaving 19 bases between them. The CDR3 consists of 16 residues. CDR3 in DNA: TGCGCCAGCAGCTATCGGACAGGCGTCGGGGGCGGGGAGCTGTTTTTT. The encoded protein is CASSYRTGVGGGELFF.

This clonotype was detected only a few times. The chain is built from TRBV20-1 and TRBJ1-2; D is unclear. Germline lookup yields CDR1 DFQATT and CDR2 SNEGSKA (reference sequence). The CDR3 consists of 13 residues. V dropped 0 bases and J dropped 4 bases, with 9 bases sitting between them. CDR3 bases: TGCAGTGCTAGAGACCTTATAGGCTATGGCTACACCTTC. Translating it yields CSARDLIGYGYTF.

The table lists this clonotype with many counts. The chain joins TRBV5-1 to TRBJ2-5; D could derive from TRBD1 or TRBD2 (5 bases each). The V end was cut by 4 bases, the J end by 9 bases, with 25 bases between. Germline-derived CDR1 and CDR2 are SGHRS and YFSETQ. There are 16 residues in the CDR3. CDR3: CASSLLTGTQSGAQYF. The DNA for the CDR3 is TGCGCCAGCAGCCTACTCACCGGGACCCAATCTGGGGCCCAGTACTTC.

This clonotype came up many times. The rearrangement uses TRBV9 and TRBJ2-2; 9 nucleotides match TRBD1. Germline V gene data show CDR1 as SGDLS and CDR2 as YYNGEE. CDR3 size: 15 residues. J lost 8 bases, V lost 0 bases, and 5 bases had no gene match. CDR3 nucleotides: TGTGCCAGCAGCGTAGGGGACAGGGCCGCGGGGGAGCTGTTTTTT. This sequence encodes CASSVGDRAAGELFF.

The table lists this clonotype with a few counts. The gene calls are TRBV6-5 and TRBJ1-2; D unclear. The CDR3 has 15 amino acids. Germline V gene sequence: CDR1 MNHEY, CDR2 SVGAGI. Trimming took off 0 bases at V and 5 bases at J, with 13 bases between the two ends. In DNA form, the CDR3 reads TGTGCCAGCAGTTACTCGATGGTGGCTCTGTATGGCTACACCTTC. Translating it yields CASSYSMVALYGYTF.

The sample holds a few counts of this clonotype. The chain has TRBV11-2 and TRBJ2-1; no reliable D call. Germline CDR1 is SGHAT and CDR2 is FQNNGV. Trimming left V 5 bases short and J 4 bases short, with 12 bases between. This CDR3 has 14 residues. This CDR3 reads CASSNLGPYNEQFF. The CDR3 DNA follows: TGTGCCAGCAGCAACCTGGGCCCTTACAATGAGCAGTTCTTC.

V is TRBV7-9 and J is TRBJ1-6; D is uncertain. Between the trimmed V and J ends, which lost 4 bases and 0 bases, there was a span of 7 bases. Germline V gene lookup returns CDR1 SEHNR and CDR2 FQNEAQ (reference sequence). The CDR3 runs 15 residues. CDR3 amino acids: CASSYGSSYNSPLHF. CDR3 DNA: TGTGCCAGCAGCTATGGGAGCTCCTATAATTCACCCCTCCACTTT.

This clonotype was counted ten times or more. The V gene is TRBV7-2, the J gene TRBJ1-4; weak D call: TRBD1 (5 bases). CDR3 length: 14 amino acids. CDR1 and CDR2 (germline): SGHTA, FQGNSA. V was shortened by 5 bases and J by 5 bases, with 12 bases between the two germline ends. CDR3 in DNA: TGTGCCAGCAGCCCCGACAGTAACAATGAAAAACTGTTTTTT. Translating gives CASSPDSNNEKLFF.

This clonotype has ten or more counts. V usage is TRBV7-8 and J usage is TRBJ1-5, with a possible D match to TRBD1 (6 bases). The CDR3 covers 16 residues. Trimming pared 3 bases from V and 4 bases from J, leaving 16 bases between. The germline gives CDR1 SGHVS, CDR2 FQNEAQ. CDR3 sequence (DNA): TGTGCCAGCAGCTTTAGGACAGCTAACTTTAATCAGCCCCAGCATTTT. This encodes CASSFRTANFNQPQHF.

In this sample, this clonotype turned up a few times. The J gene is TRBJ2-7, the V gene TRBV12-3 or TRBV12-4; no clear D. V lost 6 bases and J 1 base, leaving 10 bases between the germline ends. This CDR3 is built from 13 residues. In DNA form, the CDR3 reads TGTGCCAGCAGCCATGGTAATTCCTACGAGCAGTACTTC. Its protein is CASSHGNSYEQYF.

This clonotype was found many times. The chain carries TRBV20-1 and TRBJ1-2; D gene uncertain. Germline assignment: CDR1 DFQATT and CDR2 SNEGSKA (reference sequence). Trimming cost V 6 bases and J 4 bases, with 15 bases left between them. CDR3 length: 13 amino acids. CDR3 amino acids: CSATVGGRYGYTF. The CDR3 nucleotides read TGCAGTGCCACCGTTGGCGGGCGCTATGGCTACACCTTC.